A selection of T cell receptor beta chains follows, all from one sample in a study of blood T cell repertoires in COVID-19. Generated by immunoSEQ multiplex PCR, the TCRdb table keeps only in-frame clones and is missing some. Among 130,000 or so clones listed, around 88% were seen once. The sequenced sample consisted of peripheral blood. The receptors stem from a woman aged 60-75 years with acute or convalescent COVID-19. Both conserved end residues are part of each CDR3. The D gene is left open where the match is weak. A clone size is listed for some rows: how often the clone was seen (once, few, many), or a class if it is expanded.

TRBV15,12,TRBJ1-2,.,.,TGTGCCACCAGCAGAGTACAGGACCCCTACACCTTC,CATSRVQDPYTF
TRBV4-1,15,TRBJ2-7,TRBD1,.,TGCGCCAGCAGCCAATCTTGGGGACAGAGATACGAGCAGTACTTC,CASSQSWGQRYEQYF
TRBV7-2,17,TRBJ2-6,.,.,TGTGCCAGCAGCTTCGGGACAAGGTTCTCTGGGGCCAACGTCCTGACTTTC,CASSFGTRFSGANVLTF
TRBV13,15,TRBJ1-6,.,.,TGTGCCAGCAGCTTAGGGCAGGGGTTTAATTCACCCCTCCACTTT,CASSLGQGFNSPLHF
TRBV9,15,TRBJ2-1,.,.,TGTGCCAGCAGCGTGGCCGGGGACTCCTACAATGAGCAGTTCTTC,CASSVAGDSYNEQFF
TRBV6-1,13,TRBJ2-1,TRBD1,.,TGTGCCAGCAGTCCGACAGGGTACAATGAGCAGTTCTTC,CASSPTGYNEQFF
TRBV27,13,TRBJ2-1,.,.,TGTGCCAGCAGTTCCCAGGGGCGCTATGAGCAGTTCTTC,CASSSQGRYEQFF
TRBV4-1,15,TRBJ1-4,TRBD1,.,TGCGCCAGCAGCCAGGAGGACAGGGCTAATGAAAAACTGTTTTTT,CASSQEDRANEKLFF
TRBV28,11,TRBJ2-7,.,.,TGTGCCAGCAGAAGAGACTACGAGCAGTACTTC,CASRRDYEQYF
TRBV5-5,15,TRBJ2-1,.,.,TGTGCCAGCAGCCCGACTGGGGGGTCCTACAATGAGCAGTTCTTC,CASSPTGGSYNEQFF
TRBV7-2,14,TRBJ1-2,.,.,TGTGCCAGCAGCTTAGCCCTCCTGAACTATGGCTACACCTTC,CASSLALLNYGYTF
TRBV2,11,TRBJ2-3,.,.,TGTGCCAATAGTAGTACAGATACGCAGTATTTT,CANSSTDTQYF
TRBV7-2,13,TRBJ1-5,TRBD1,.,TGTGCCAGCAGCGTGAACAGGGGACAGCCCCAGCATTTT,CASSVNRGQPQHF
TRBV5-6,15,TRBJ1-4,.,.,TGTGCCAGCAGCTTGCAGGGGCTGGGCAGGGAAAAACTGTTTTTT,CASSLQGLGREKLFF
TRBV3-1/TRBV3-2,15,TRBJ1-2,TRBD1,.,TGTGCCAGCAGCCCCTCAGGACAGGGGTCTCATGGCTACACCTTC,CASSPSGQGSHGYTF
TRBV18,14,TRBJ1-5,.,.,TGTGCCAGCTCACCTCTCAGGGACAATCAGCCCCAGCATTTT,CASSPLRDNQPQHF
TRBV3-1/TRBV3-2,15,TRBJ1-4,.,few,TGTGCCAGCAGCCCCACGCAGGGGCTTGATGAAAAACTGTTTTTT,CASSPTQGLDEKLFF
TRBV27,14,TRBJ1-1,.,once,TGTGCCAGCAGTTCCTCGCGGCGGGGGACTGAAGCTTTCTTT,CASSSSRRGTEAFF
TRBV5-6,17,TRBJ2-3,TRBD1,.,TGTGCCAGCAGCTTGAAAACGACAGGGGTCAGCACAGATACGCAGTATTTT,CASSLKTTGVSTDTQYF
TRBV28,13,TRBJ1-2,.,.,TGTGCCAGCAGTCCCGCGCCCCTTTATGGCTACACCTTC,CASSPAPLYGYTF
TRBV7-9,14,TRBJ1-1,TRBD1,few,TGTGCCAGCAGCTTGATGTTCAGGGGGTCTGAAGCTTTCTTT,CASSLMFRGSEAFF
TRBV7-2,17,TRBJ1-5,TRBD1,.,TGTGCCAGCAGCTTAGCTCGAGGGGGCCTCAGCAATCAGCCCCAGCATTTT,CASSLARGGLSNQPQHF
TRBV5-4,19,TRBJ2-6,TRBD2,once,TGTGCCAGCAGCTCTTCACCCGGGACTAGGTTCTCTGGGGCCAACGTCCTGACTTTC,CASSSSPGTRFSGANVLTF
TRBV6-6,13,TRBJ2-2,TRBD1,.,TGTGCCAGCGACAGGGAAAATACCGGGGAGCTGTTTTTT,CASDRENTGELFF
TRBV11-2,16,TRBJ2-1,TRBD1,.,TGTGCCAGCAGCTTTAACAGGGGAAACTCCTACAATGAGCAGTTCTTC,CASSFNRGNSYNEQFF
TRBV6-5,16,TRBJ1-5,TRBD1,.,TGTGCCAGCAGTTACTTGGGACAGAGAGGCAATCAGCCCCAGCATTTT,CASSYLGQRGNQPQHF
TRBV5-1,14,TRBJ2-1,.,.,TGCGCCAGCAGCTTGGGGGCTGAAGTGGGTGAGCAGTTCTTC,CASSLGAEVGEQFF
TRBV12-3/TRBV12-4,11,TRBJ1-1,.,.,TGTGCCAGCAGAAGACAGCTTAGTCCTTTCTTT,CASRRQLSPFF
TRBV5-6,12,TRBJ2-7,.,.,TGTGCCAGCAGCTTGCTGAGTTACGGGCAGTACTTC,CASSLLSYGQYF
TRBV4-3,14,TRBJ2-5,.,.,TGCGCCAGCAGCCAAGGACGTCAGGGGAAGACCCAGTACTTC,CASSQGRQGKTQYF
TRBV5-1,17,TRBJ2-2,TRBD1,.,TGCGCCAGCAGCTCCGCCGAACGGACAGGGGGCACCGGGGAGCTGTTTTTT,CASSSAERTGGTGELFF
TRBV25-1,17,TRBJ2-1,TRBD1,.,TGTGCCAGCAGGTCGGTTTTGACAGGGCTTGGTGCGAATGAGCAGTTCTTC,CASRSVLTGLGANEQFF
TRBV28,15,TRBJ1-5,TRBD1,.,TGTGCCAGCAGTCGGACAGGGGGTCGCAATCAGCCCCAGCATTTT,CASSRTGGRNQPQHF
TRBV18,15,TRBJ2-1,TRBD1,.,TGTGCCAGCTCACCATTGAGTACAGGGGGGAATGAGCAGTTCTTC,CASSPLSTGGNEQFF
TRBV6-5,15,TRBJ2-4,TRBD1,once,TGTGCCAGCAGTTCTACGAGGGGGCATAGTATTATTCAGTACTTC,CASSSTRGHSIIQYF
TRBV7-6,13,TRBJ2-1,.,once,TGTGCCAGCAGCTTATACCCCCGGGATGAGCAGTTCTTC,CASSLYPRDEQFF
TRBV6-2/TRBV6-3,14,TRBJ2-5,.,.,TGTGCCAGCAGTGCGACGCCCCTCGGGGAGACCCAGTACTTC,CASSATPLGETQYF
TRBV7-9,14,TRBJ2-7,TRBD2,few,TGTGCCAGCAGGGCCGGGGAGGGGTTCTACGAGCAGTACTTC,CASRAGEGFYEQYF
TRBV30,12,TRBJ2-5,TRBD2,.,TGTGCCTGGATAACTACGGGGGGGACCCAGTACTTC,CAWITTGGTQYF
TRBV1,17,TRBJ1-2,.,.,TGCACCAGCAGCCAAGACTACCCGCTACAGGGGTGCCATGGCTACACCTTC,CTSSQDYPLQGCHGYTF
TRBV2,15,TRBJ1-2,TRBD1,.,TGTGCCAGCGGGGGGACAGGCAGTTTTGACTATGGCTACACCTTC,CASGGTGSFDYGYTF
TRBV5-1,13,TRBJ2-7,.,.,TGCGCCAGCAGCCTACGGGACATCTACGAGCAGTACTTC,CASSLRDIYEQYF
TRBV10-3,15,TRBJ1-1,TRBD1,.,TGTGCCATCAGTGACTTCTCAGGACAGGGCACTGAAGCTTTCTTT,CAISDFSGQGTEAFF
TRBV19,12,TRBJ2-3,.,.,TGTGCCAGTAGTATAGTTCCCTCAGCGCAGTATTTT,CASSIVPSAQYF
TRBV15,17,TRBJ1-2,TRBD1,.,TGTGCCACCAGCAGAGCGGCAGGGGGCGAGAGTTTGGGTGGCTACACCTTC,CATSRAAGGESLGGYTF
TRBV5-1,14,TRBJ1-2,TRBD1,.,TGCGCCAGCAGCGCGGGACAGCCCCTATATGGCTACACCTTC,CASSAGQPLYGYTF
TRBV3-1/TRBV3-2,13,TRBJ1-5,.,.,TGTGCCAGCAGCCCCACAGGGTATCAGCCCCAGCATTTT,CASSPTGYQPQHF